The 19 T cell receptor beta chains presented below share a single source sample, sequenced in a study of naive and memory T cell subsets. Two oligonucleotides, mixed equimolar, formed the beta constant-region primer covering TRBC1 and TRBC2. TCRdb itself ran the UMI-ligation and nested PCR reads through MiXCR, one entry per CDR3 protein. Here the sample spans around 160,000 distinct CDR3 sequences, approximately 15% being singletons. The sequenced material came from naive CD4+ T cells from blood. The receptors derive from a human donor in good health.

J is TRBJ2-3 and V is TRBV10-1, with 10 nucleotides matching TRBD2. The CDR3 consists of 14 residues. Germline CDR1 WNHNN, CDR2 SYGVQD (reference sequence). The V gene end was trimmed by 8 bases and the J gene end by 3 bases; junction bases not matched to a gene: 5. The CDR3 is CASASGSLTDTQYF. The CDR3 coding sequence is TGCGCCAGCGCTAGCGGGAGTCTGACAGATACGCAGTATTTT.

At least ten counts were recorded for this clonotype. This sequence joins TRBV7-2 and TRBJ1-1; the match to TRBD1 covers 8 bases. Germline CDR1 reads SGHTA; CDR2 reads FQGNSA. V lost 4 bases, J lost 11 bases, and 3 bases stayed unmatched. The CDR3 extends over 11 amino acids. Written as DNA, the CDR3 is TGTGCCAGCAGCTCGGACAGGGCCGCTTTCTTT. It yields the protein CASSSDRAAFF.

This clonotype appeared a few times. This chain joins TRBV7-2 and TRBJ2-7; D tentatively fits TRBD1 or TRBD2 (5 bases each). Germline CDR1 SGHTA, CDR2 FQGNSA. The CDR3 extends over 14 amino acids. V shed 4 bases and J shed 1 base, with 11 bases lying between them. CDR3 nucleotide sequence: TGTGCCAGCAGCTCCTCGGGGCATTCCTACGAGCAGTACTTC. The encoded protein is CASSSSGHSYEQYF.

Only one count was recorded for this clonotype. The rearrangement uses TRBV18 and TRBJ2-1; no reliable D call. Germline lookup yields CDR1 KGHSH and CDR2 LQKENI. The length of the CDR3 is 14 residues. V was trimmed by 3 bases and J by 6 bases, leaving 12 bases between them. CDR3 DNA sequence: TGTGCCAGCTCACCCGCCGGATTGGGCAATGAGCAGTTCTTC. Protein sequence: CASSPAGLGNEQFF.

The CDR3 reads CASSLENTGELFF. The CDR3 nucleotides read TGTGCCAGCAGCTTAGAGAACACCGGGGAGCTGTTTTTT. The gene calls are TRBV7-7 and TRBJ2-2; D not resolved. The CDR3 is made up of 13 amino acids. Deletions cut 1 base from V and 1 base from J, with 1 base between. Germline loops: CDR1 SSHAT, CDR2 FNYEAQ (reference sequence). Filled out from reference TRBV7-7 and TRBJ2-2, the complete variable domain reads GAGVSQSPRYKVTKRGQDVTLRCDPISSHATLYWYQQALGQGPEFLTYFNYEAQPDKSGLPSDRFSAERPEGSISTLTIQRTEQRDSAMYRCASSLENTGELFFGEGSRLTVL.

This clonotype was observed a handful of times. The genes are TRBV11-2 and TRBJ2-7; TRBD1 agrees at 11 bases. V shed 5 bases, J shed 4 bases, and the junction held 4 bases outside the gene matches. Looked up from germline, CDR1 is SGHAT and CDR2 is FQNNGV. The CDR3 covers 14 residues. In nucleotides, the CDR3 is TGTGCCAGCAGCCAGGGACAGGGGGAGTACGAGCAGTACTTC. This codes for CASSQGQGEYEQYF.

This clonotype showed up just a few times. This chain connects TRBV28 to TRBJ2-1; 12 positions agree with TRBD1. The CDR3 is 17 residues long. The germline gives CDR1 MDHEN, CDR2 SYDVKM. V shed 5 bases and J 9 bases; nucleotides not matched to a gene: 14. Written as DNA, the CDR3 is TGTGCCAGCAGTCTCCATGGAACCGGGACAGGGGGCGGTGAGCAGTTCTTC. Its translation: CASSLHGTGTGGGEQFF.

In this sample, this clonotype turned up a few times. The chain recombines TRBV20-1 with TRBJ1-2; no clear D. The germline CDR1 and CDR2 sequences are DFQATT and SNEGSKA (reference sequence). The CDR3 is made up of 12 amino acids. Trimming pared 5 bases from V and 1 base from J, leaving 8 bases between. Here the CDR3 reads CSAPRFNYGYTF. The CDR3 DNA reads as TGCAGTGCTCCACGATTTAACTATGGCTACACCTTC.

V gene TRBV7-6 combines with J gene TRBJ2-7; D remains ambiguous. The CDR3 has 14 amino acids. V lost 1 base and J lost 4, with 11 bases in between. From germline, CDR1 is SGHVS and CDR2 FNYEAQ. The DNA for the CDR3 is TGTGCCAGCAGCTTAGAGCCAGGCGTGTACGAGCAGTACTTC. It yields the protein CASSLEPGVYEQYF.

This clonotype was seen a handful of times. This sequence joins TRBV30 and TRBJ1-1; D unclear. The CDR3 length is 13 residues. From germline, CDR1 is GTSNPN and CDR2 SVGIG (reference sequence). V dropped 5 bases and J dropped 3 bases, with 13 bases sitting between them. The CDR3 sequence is CAWAPLRDTEAFF. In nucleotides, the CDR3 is TGTGCCTGGGCCCCCCTAAGGGACACTGAAGCTTTCTTT.

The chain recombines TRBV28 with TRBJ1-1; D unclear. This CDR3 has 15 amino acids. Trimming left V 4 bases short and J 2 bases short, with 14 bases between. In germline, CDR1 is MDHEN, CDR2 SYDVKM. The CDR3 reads CASSSLSLINTEAFF. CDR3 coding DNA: TGTGCCAGCAGTTCCTTGAGCCTTATTAACACTGAAGCTTTCTTT.

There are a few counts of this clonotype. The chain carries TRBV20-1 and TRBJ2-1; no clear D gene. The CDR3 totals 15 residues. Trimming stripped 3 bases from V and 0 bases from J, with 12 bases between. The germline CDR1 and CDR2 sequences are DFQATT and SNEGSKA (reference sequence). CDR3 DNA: TGCAGTGCTAGGAGGTCCTTCAGCTCCTACAATGAGCAGTTCTTC. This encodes CSARRSFSSYNEQFF.

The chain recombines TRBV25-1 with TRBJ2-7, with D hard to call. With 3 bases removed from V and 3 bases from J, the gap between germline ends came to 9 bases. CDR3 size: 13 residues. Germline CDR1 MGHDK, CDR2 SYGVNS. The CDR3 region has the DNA TGTGCCAGCAGTGACGTGAGTGTCTACGAGCAGTACTTC. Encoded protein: CASSDVSVYEQYF.

For the CDR3, the DNA is TGTGCCAGTAGGAGACTAGCGGGAGGCCAAGAGACCCAGTACTTC. Amino acids: CASRRLAGGQETQYF. This chain uses TRBV19 with TRBJ2-5; 13 bases map to TRBD2. The trim removed 6 bases at V and 1 base at J, leaving 2 bases unmatched. CDR1 and CDR2 from the germline V gene are LNHDA and SQIVND (reference sequence). There are 15 residues in the CDR3.

CDR3 nucleotide sequence: TGCAGTGCTAAAATGGGAGGTGGCTACACCTTC. Translating it yields CSAKMGGGYTF. The rearrangement joins TRBV20-1 to TRBJ1-2; no clear D gene. There are 11 residues in the CDR3. V was shortened by 4 bases and J by 7 bases, with 10 bases between the two germline ends. CDR1 is DFQATT and CDR2 is SNEGSKA in the germline V gene (reference sequence).

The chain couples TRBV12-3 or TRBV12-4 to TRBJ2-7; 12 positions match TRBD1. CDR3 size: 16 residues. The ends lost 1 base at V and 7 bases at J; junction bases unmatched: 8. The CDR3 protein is CASSLDPGQGAGEQYF. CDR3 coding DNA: TGTGCCAGCAGTTTAGACCCGGGACAGGGGGCGGGGGAGCAGTACTTC.

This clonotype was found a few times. The CDR3 sequence is CASTGTTGELFF. Here the CDR3 DNA reads TGTGCCAGCACGGGGACCACCGGGGAGCTGTTTTTT. The rearrangement uses TRBV2 and TRBJ2-2; the D gene could be TRBD1 or TRBD2 (5 bases each). The germline V gene encodes CDR1 SNHLY and CDR2 FYNNEI. With 7 bases removed from V and 4 bases from J, the gap between germline ends came to 7 bases. This CDR3 is built from 12 residues.

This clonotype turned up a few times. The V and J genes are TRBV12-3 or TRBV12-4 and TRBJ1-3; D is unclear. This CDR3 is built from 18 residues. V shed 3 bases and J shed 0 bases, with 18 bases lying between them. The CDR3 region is CASSFSWRRGDSGNTIYF. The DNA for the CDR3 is TGTGCCAGCAGTTTTTCCTGGCGTCGGGGAGACTCTGGAAACACCATATATTTT.

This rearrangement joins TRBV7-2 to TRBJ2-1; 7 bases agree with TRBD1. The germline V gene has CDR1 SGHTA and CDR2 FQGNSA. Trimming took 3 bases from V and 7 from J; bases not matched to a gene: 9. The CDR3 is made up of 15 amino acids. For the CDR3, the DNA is TGTGCCAGCAGCTTCGACAGGGTCGGCCGAAATGAGCAGTTCTTC. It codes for CASSFDRVGRNEQFF. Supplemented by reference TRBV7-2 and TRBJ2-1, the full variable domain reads GAGVSQSPSNKVTEKGKDVELRCDPISGHTALYWYRQSLGQGLEFLIYFQGNSAPDKSGLPSDRFSAERTGGSVSTLTIQRTQQEDSAVYLCASSFDRVGRNEQFFGPGTRLTVL.